A selection of T cell receptor beta chains follows, all from one sample in a study of T cells after yellow fever vaccination. TCRdb re-called the 5' RACE reads with MiXCR, one entry per CDR3 protein. This repertoire shows around 300,000 distinct CDR3 sequences, over 10% found once; its top ten account for about 0.51%. The sample here was CD4+ T cells sorted from PBMCs, taken 45 days after the yellow fever booster vaccination. These receptors all stem from a man in his thirties or forties who received the YFV17D yellow fever vaccine. CDR3s include the opening cysteine and the closing phenylalanine or tryptophan. The order of the fields is CDR3 protein, CDR3 DNA, CDR3 length, clone size, V gene, D gene, J gene. D genes are given only for firm matches. A clone size is listed for some rows: how often the clone was seen (once, few, many), or a class if it is expanded.

CASSLAALAGGDTQYF TGTGCCAGCAGTTTAGCGGCACTAGCGGGTGGGGATACGCAGTATTTT 16 . TRBV12-3/TRBV12-4 TRBD2 TRBJ2-3
CASSLTREYTDTQYF TGTGCCAGCAGTTTGACGCGTGAATACACAGATACGCAGTATTTT 15 few TRBV27 . TRBJ2-3
CSAAGTQGETQYF TGCAGCGCTGCCGGGACCCAAGGAGAGACCCAGTACTTC 13 once TRBV29-1 . TRBJ2-5
CASSQERNWIRYF TGCGCCAGCAGCCAAGAGAGGAACTGGATCCGGTACTTC 13 few TRBV4-3 . TRBJ2-5
CASSFTLTETQYF TGTGCCAGCAGTTTTACCCTAACAGAGACCCAGTACTTC 13 . TRBV12-3/TRBV12-4 . TRBJ2-5
CASSLGIHRQETQYF TGTGCCAGCAGCTTGGGCATCCACCGACAAGAGACCCAGTACTTC 15 . TRBV7-6 . TRBJ2-5
CASSPLQGPNYGYTF TGTGCCAGCTCACCACTACAGGGCCCTAACTATGGCTACACCTTC 15 . TRBV18 . TRBJ1-2
CASRSGTQGDTQYF TGTGCCAGCAGAAGCGGGACCCAGGGAGATACGCAGTATTTT 14 few TRBV2 TRBD2 TRBJ2-3
CASSSNTDTQYF TGTGCCAGCAGCTCCAACACAGATACGCAGTATTTT 12 many TRBV11-1 . TRBJ2-3
CATSRGGDTEAFF TGTGCCACCAGCAGAGGGGGGGACACTGAAGCTTTCTTT 13 . TRBV15 . TRBJ1-1
CSVVADTEAFF TGCAGCGTTGTCGCGGATACTGAAGCTTTCTTT 11 . TRBV29-1 . TRBJ1-1
CASSLGRPYEQYF TGTGCCAGCAGTTTAGGTCGGCCCTACGAGCAGTACTTC 13 many TRBV12-3/TRBV12-4 . TRBJ2-7
CASSLGQHSGANVLTF TGTGCCAGCAGCTTGGGACAGCACTCTGGGGCCAACGTCCTGACTTTC 16 few TRBV5-6 . TRBJ2-6
CASSLSGTDTDTQYF TGTGCCAGCAGCTTATCCGGGACAGACACAGATACGCAGTATTTT 15 few TRBV7-9 TRBD1 TRBJ2-3
CASSLAHYEQYF TGTGCCAGCAGCCTAGCCCACTACGAGCAGTACTTC 12 . TRBV7-2 . TRBJ2-7